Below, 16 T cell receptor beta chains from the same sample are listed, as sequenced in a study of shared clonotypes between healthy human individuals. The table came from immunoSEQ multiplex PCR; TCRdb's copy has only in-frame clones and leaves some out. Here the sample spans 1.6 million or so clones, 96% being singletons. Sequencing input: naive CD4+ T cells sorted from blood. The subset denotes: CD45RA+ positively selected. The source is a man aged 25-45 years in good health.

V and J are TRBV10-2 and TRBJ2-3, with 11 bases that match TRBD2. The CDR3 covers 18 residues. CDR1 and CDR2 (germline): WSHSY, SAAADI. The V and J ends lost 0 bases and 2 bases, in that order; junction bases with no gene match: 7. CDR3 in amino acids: CASSESGTSGSITDTQYF. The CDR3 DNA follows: TGCGCCAGCAGTGAGTCGGGCACTAGCGGGAGCATCACAGATACGCAGTATTTT.

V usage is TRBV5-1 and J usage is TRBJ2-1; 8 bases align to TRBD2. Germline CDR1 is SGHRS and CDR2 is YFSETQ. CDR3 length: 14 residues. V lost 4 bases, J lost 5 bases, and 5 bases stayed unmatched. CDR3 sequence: CASSVTSADNEQFF. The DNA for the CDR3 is TGCGCCAGCAGCGTGACTAGCGCCGACAATGAGCAGTTCTTC.

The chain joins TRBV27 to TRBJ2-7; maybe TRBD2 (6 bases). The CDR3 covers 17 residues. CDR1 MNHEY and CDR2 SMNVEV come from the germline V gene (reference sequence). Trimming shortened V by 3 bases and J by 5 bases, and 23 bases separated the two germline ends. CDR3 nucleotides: TGTGCCAGCAGTTTCACCCCCGGATGGACGGGAGTGAACGAGCAGTACTTC. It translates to CASSFTPGWTGVNEQYF.

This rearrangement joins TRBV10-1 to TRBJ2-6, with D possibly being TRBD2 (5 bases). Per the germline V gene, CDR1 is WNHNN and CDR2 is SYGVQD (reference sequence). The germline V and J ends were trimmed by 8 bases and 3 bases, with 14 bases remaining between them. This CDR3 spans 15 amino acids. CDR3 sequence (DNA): TGCGCCAGCGTAACGGTAGCGCATGGGGCCAACGTCCTGACTTTC. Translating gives CASVTVAHGANVLTF.

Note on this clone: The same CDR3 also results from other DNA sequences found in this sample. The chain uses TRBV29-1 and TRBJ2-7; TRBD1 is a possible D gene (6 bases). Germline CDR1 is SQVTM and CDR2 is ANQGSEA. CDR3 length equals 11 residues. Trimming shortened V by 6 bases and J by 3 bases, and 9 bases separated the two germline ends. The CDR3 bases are TGCAGCGTAGGACAGAGCTACGAGCAGTACTTC. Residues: CSVGQSYEQYF.

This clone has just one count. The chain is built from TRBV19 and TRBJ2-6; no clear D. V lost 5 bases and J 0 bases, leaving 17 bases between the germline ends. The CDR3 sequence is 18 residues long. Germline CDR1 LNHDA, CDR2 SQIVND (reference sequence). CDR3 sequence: CASSRLFIGDSGANVLTF. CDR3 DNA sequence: TGTGCCAGTAGTCGGTTGTTTATTGGGGACTCTGGGGCCAACGTCCTGACTTTC.

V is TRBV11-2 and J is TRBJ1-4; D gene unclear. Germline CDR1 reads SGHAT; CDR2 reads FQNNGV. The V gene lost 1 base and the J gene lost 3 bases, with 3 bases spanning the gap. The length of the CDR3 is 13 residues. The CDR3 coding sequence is TGTGCCAGCAGCTTAGTTTCTAATGAAAAACTGTTTTTT. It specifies CASSLVSNEKLFF.

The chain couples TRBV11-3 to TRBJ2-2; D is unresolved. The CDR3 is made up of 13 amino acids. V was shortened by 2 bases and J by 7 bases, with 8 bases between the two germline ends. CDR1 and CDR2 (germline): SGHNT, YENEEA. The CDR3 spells CASSLLPGGELFF. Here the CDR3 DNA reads TGTGCCAGCAGCTTACTACCGGGCGGGGAGCTGTTTTTT.

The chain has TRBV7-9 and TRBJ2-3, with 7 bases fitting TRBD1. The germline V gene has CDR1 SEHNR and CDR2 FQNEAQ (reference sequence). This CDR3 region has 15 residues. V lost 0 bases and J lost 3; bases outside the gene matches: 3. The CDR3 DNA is TGTGCCAGCAGCTTAGCGGCAGGGGGAACAGATACGCAGTATTTT. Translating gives CASSLAAGGTDTQYF. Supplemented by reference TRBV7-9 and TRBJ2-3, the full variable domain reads DTGVSQNPRHKITKRGQNVTFRCDPISEHNRLYWYRQTLGQGPEFLTYFQNEAQLEKSRLLSDRFSAERPKGSFSTLEIQRTEQGDSAMYLCASSLAAGGTDTQYFGPGTRLTVL.

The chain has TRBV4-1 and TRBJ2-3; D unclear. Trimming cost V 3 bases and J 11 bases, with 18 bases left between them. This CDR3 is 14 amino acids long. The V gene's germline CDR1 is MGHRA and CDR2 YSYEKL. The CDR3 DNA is TGCGCCAGCAGCCACAGAATTGAGGCTCCACGGCAGTATTTT. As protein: CASSHRIEAPRQYF.

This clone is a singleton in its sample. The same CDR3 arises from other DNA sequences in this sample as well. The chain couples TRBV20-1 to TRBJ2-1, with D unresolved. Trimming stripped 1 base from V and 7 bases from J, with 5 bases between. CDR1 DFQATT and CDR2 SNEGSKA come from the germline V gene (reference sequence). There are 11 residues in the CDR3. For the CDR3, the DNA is TGCAGTGCTAGAGTTGTAAATGAGCAGTTCTTC. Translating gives CSARVVNEQFF.

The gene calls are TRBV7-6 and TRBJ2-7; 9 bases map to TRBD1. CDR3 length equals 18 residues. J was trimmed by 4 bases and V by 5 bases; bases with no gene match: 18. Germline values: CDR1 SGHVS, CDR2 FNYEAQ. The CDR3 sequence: CASSRSYPGQGKSYEQYF. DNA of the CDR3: TGTGCCAGCAGCCGGAGCTACCCGGGACAGGGAAAATCGTACGAGCAGTACTTC.

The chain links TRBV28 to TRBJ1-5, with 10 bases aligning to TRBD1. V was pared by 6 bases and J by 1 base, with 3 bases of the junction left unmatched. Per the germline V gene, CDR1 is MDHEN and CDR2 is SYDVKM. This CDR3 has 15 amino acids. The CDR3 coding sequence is TGTGCCAGCAGGCGGACAGGGGGAAGCAATCAGCCCCAGCATTTT. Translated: CASRRTGGSNQPQHF.

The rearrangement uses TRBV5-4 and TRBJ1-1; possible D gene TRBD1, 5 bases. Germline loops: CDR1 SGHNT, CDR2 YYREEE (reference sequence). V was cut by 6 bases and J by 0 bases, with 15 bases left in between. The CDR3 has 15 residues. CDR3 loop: CASNPLGQMNTEAFF. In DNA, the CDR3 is TGTGCCAGCAACCCCTTGGGGCAGATGAACACTGAAGCTTTCTTT.

In nucleotides, the CDR3 is TGTGCCACCTCGACCTCTGACCGGATCAATCAGCCCCAGCATTTT. This codes for CATSTSDRINQPQHF. The genes are TRBV6-5 and TRBJ1-5; D ambiguous. This CDR3 spans 15 amino acids. Trimming pared 10 bases from V and 3 bases from J, leaving 19 bases between. Germline V lookup: CDR1 MNHEY, CDR2 SVGAGI.

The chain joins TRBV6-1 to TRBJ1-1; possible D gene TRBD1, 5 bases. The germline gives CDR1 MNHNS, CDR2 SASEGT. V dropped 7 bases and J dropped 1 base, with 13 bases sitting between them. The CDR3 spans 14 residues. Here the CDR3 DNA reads TGTGCCAGCACCTTCGGGACCCAGAACACTGAAGCTTTCTTT. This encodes CASTFGTQNTEAFF.